Listed here is a single TCR beta chain. Each CDR3 protein gets one entry after TCRdb re-called the multiplex PCR reads with MiXCR. The table shows some 170,000 distinct CDR3 sequences, with about 34% occurring only once. CDR3 length: 14 residues. With 6 bases removed from V and 7 bases from J, the gap between germline ends came to 16 bases. Samples came from axillary lymph nodes draining the breast cancer. The data belong to a study of breast tumors, draining lymph nodes, adjacent tissues. This clonotype was sampled from a female donor with breast cancer. Some clones in this sample may be carry-over from other donors' samples. The V call is TRBV12-3 or TRBV12-4, the J call TRBJ2-1; D is perhaps TRBD2 (6 bases). The sample taken for sequencing was axillary lymph node tissue. The CDR3 nucleotides are TGTGCCAGCAGCTCCCCCGGGGGAGGTAATGAGCAGTTCTTC. It encodes CASSSPGGGNEQFF.